The 20 T cell receptor beta chains below all came from one sample that was sequenced in a study of graft-versus-host responses after intestinal transplantation (dated by TCRdb to about 2021). Library method: the immunoSEQ multiplex PCR assay. TCRdb provides this immuneACCESS table in a form limited to in-frame rearrangements. Some clones are lacking; in checked studies, under half of them reflect an unresolved V gene, and why the rest are absent is not known. The sample data list some 45,000 clones, and approximately 94% of these were observed just once. Of the sample, 1.5% to 2% falls within the top ten clones. This specimen consisted of PBMCs, obtained about 350 days after intestinal transplant. These receptors were collected from a human patient who received an intestinal transplant, so some T cells may come from the graft donor.

V usage is TRBV5-4 and J usage is TRBJ2-5; TRBD2 agrees at 10 bases. This CDR3 has 15 amino acids. Trimming cost V 1 base and J 5 bases; bases outside gene matches: 5. Germline-derived CDR1 and CDR2 are SGHNT and YYREEE (reference sequence). In DNA, the CDR3 is TGTGCCAGCAGCTTGAGCGGGGGGGCTTGGGAGACCCAGTACTTC. Translating it yields CASSLSGGAWETQYF. The entire variable domain, with the rest obtained from reference TRBV5-4 and TRBJ2-5, is as follows: ETGVTQSPTHLIKTRGQQVTLRCSSQSGHNTVSWYQQALGQGPQFIFQYYREEENGRGNFPPRFSGLQFPNYSSELNVNALELDDSALYLCASSLSGGAWETQYFGPGTRLLVL.

The chain is built from TRBV6-5 and TRBJ1-2; 8 nucleotides agree with TRBD1. Germline CDR1 MNHEY, CDR2 SVGAGI. V shed 6 bases and J 3 bases; nucleotides not matched to a gene: 6. The CDR3 is made up of 14 amino acids. The CDR3: CASSMDREDYGYTF. The CDR3 DNA is TGTGCCAGCAGCATGGACAGGGAGGACTATGGCTACACCTTC.

Turning to this clone: Compared with germline, one end of the junction differs, possibly owing to a read error. The chain has TRBV7-9 and TRBJ1-2; 10 positions match TRBD1. The length of the CDR3 is 15 residues. CDR1 and CDR2 from the germline V gene are SEHNR and FQNEAQ (reference sequence). DNA for the CDR3: TGTGCCAGCAGCCCCCCCGACAGGGGGCTTCATGGCCACACCTTC. Amino acids: CASSPPDRGLHGHTF.

The chain carries TRBV28 and TRBJ2-3; 10 bases match TRBD2. The V and J ends lost 3 bases and 4 bases, in that order; junction bases with no gene match: 10. Germline loops: CDR1 MDHEN, CDR2 SYDVKM. The CDR3 consists of 17 residues. The CDR3 sequence: CASSLEPSGRGADTQYF. CDR3 sequence (DNA): TGTGCCAGCAGTTTGGAACCTAGCGGGAGAGGCGCAGATACGCAGTATTTT.

The chain couples TRBV6-5 to TRBJ2-3, with 9 bases fitting TRBD1. V shed 4 bases and J 2 bases; nucleotides not matched to a gene: 4. This CDR3 comprises 15 residues. CDR1 MNHEY and CDR2 SVGAGI come from the germline V gene. The CDR3 region has the DNA TGTGCCAGCAGTTGGACAGGGGACTACACAGATACGCAGTATTTT. The encoded protein is CASSWTGDYTDTQYF.

The J gene is TRBJ1-2, the V gene TRBV10-3; 10 bases match TRBD1. Germline CDR1 is ENHRY and CDR2 is SYGVKD. The CDR3 is made up of 14 amino acids. V lost 7 bases and J lost 4; bases outside the gene matches: 6. The CDR3 reads CAITRQGAPYGYTF. In nucleotides, the CDR3 is TGTGCCATCACCCGACAGGGGGCTCCCTATGGCTACACCTTC.

This sequence joins TRBV4-1 and TRBJ1-4; 10 bases fit TRBD1. The ends lost 4 bases at V and 4 bases at J; junction bases unmatched: 3. CDR1 is MGHRA and CDR2 is YSYEKL in the germline V gene. The length of the CDR3 is 15 residues. CDR3 protein: CASSRGQGVNEKLFF. CDR3 nucleotide sequence: TGCGCCAGCAGCCGAGGACAGGGGGTTAATGAAAAACTGTTTTTT.

The J gene is TRBJ1-4, the V gene TRBV5-4; weak D call: TRBD1 (6 bases). This CDR3 spans 14 amino acids. Looked up from germline, CDR1 is SGHNT and CDR2 is YYREEE (reference sequence). Deletions cut 4 bases from V and 0 bases from J, with 7 bases between. CDR3 nucleotides: TGTGCCAGCAGCCGACAGGCAACTAATGAAAAACTGTTTTTT. Translating it yields CASSRQATNEKLFF.

This chain uses TRBV9 with TRBJ2-1; D is unclear. This CDR3 is 12 amino acids long. Trimming cost V 1 base and J 6 bases, with 5 bases left between them. Germline values: CDR1 SGDLS, CDR2 YYNGEE. The CDR3 DNA is TGTGCCAGCAGCGTAAGGAGCAATGAGCAGTTCTTC. Amino acids: CASSVRSNEQFF.

The chain combines TRBV11-3 with TRBJ1-4; unclear D gene. The CDR3 consists of 18 residues. The V gene's germline CDR1 is SGHNT and CDR2 YENEEA. Trimming took off 2 bases at V and 5 bases at J, with 21 bases between the two ends. The CDR3 DNA is TGTGCCAGCAGCTTACCCGACGCTGTGCAGGCCCTAAATGAAAAACTGTTTTTT. It encodes CASSLPDAVQALNEKLFF.

V usage is TRBV9 and J usage is TRBJ2-5, with D uncertain. The CDR3 is 15 amino acids. Trimming pared 2 bases from V and 3 bases from J, leaving 14 bases between. CDR1 is SGDLS and CDR2 is YYNGEE in the germline V gene. CDR3 bases: TGTGCCAGCAGCGTGGTATCCTCCGCCAAAGAGACCCAGTACTTC. The encoded protein is CASSVVSSAKETQYF.

J is TRBJ1-5 and V is TRBV4-1; D is uncertain. This CDR3 is built from 16 residues. CDR1 is MGHRA and CDR2 is YSYEKL in the germline V gene. Trimming cost V 0 bases and J 4 bases, with 13 bases left between them. CDR3 in amino acids: CASSQDLRLANQPQHF. CDR3 bases: TGCGCCAGCAGCCAAGATTTGCGTCTCGCTAATCAGCCCCAGCATTTT.

Notes on this clone: One end of the junction is discordant with germline, which a read error may explain. The chain joins TRBV9 to TRBJ2-1; no reliable D call. In germline, CDR1 is SGDLS, CDR2 YYNGEE. This CDR3 has 13 residues. The CDR3 nucleotides are TGTGCCAGCACCAGGACCATTCCCAATAAGCAGTTCTTC. It specifies CASTRTIPNKQFF.

This chain joins TRBV6-5 and TRBJ2-1, with D possibly TRBD1 on 6 matching bases. CDR3 length equals 15 residues. Germline V lookup: CDR1 MNHEY, CDR2 SVGAGI. Trimming took off 6 bases at V and 2 bases at J, with 14 bases between the two ends. The CDR3 sequence: CASSREGVAYNEQFF. CDR3 nucleotides: TGTGCCAGCAGCCGTGAGGGGGTGGCCTACAATGAGCAGTTCTTC.

The chain employs TRBV7-2 and TRBJ2-1; 9 positions match TRBD2. The V and J ends lost 5 bases and 2 bases, in that order; junction bases with no gene match: 13. The CDR3 loop spans 18 amino acids. Germline-derived CDR1 and CDR2 are SGHTA and FQGNSA. The DNA for the CDR3 is TGTGCCAGCAGCCCCATACCCCCCCTAGCGGGGACCTACAATGAGCAGTTCTTC. This sequence encodes CASSPIPPLAGTYNEQFF.

This chain connects TRBV6-6 to TRBJ1-5; TRBD1 might be the D (5 bases). V lost 10 bases and J lost 5, with 12 bases in between. This CDR3 is built from 12 residues. In germline, CDR1 is MNHNY, CDR2 SVGAGI (reference sequence). CDR3 sequence reads: CAIGTRYQPQHF. For the CDR3, the DNA is TGTGCCATCGGGACGAGGTATCAGCCCCAGCATTTT.

CDR3 loop: CASSEGSAYEQYF. The CDR3 DNA reads TGCGCCAGCAGTGAGGGATCCGCCTACGAGCAGTACTTC. The chain is built from TRBV10-2 and TRBJ2-7; D unclear. Germline V gene lookup returns CDR1 WSHSY and CDR2 SAAADI. V lost 2 bases and J 2 bases, leaving 7 bases between the germline ends. This CDR3 contains 13 residues.

V and J are TRBV9 and TRBJ2-5; D gene unclear. This CDR3 has 15 residues. The V end lost 0 bases, the J end lost 2 bases, and 11 bases lay between the germline ends. Germline assignment: CDR1 SGDLS and CDR2 YYNGEE. CDR3 loop: CASSVGSGRQETQYF. The CDR3 DNA is TGTGCCAGCAGCGTAGGAAGTGGTCGGCAAGAGACCCAGTACTTC. Looking up the rest from reference TRBV9 and TRBJ2-5 gives the full variable domain: DSGVTQTPKHLITATGQRVTLRCSPRSGDLSVYWYQQSLDQGLQFLIQYYNGEERAKGNILERFSAQQFPDLHSELNLSSLELGDSALYFCASSVGSGRQETQYFGPGTRLLVL.

This chain joins TRBV6-6 and TRBJ1-2; 7 nucleotides align to TRBD1. This CDR3 comprises 13 residues. Germline V gene data show CDR1 as MNHNY and CDR2 as SVGAGI (reference sequence). The V gene end was trimmed by 6 bases and the J gene end by 2 bases; junction bases not matched to a gene: 3. The CDR3: CASSRTGNYGYTF. Here the CDR3 DNA reads TGTGCCAGCAGCCGGACAGGAAACTATGGCTACACCTTC.

This clone was seen just once. A read error may produce the germline difference seen at one junction end. The chain joins TRBV18 to TRBJ2-7; TRBD2 matches at 14 bases. The CDR3 is 14 amino acids. Germline V gene sequence: CDR1 KGHSH, CDR2 LQKENI. CDR3 nucleotides: TGTGCCAGCTCATCTTCCGGGACTAGCGGGAGAGTGAACTTC. Protein: CASSSSGTSGRVNF. Using reference TRBV18 and TRBJ2-7 for the parts outside the CDR3, the full variable domain is NAGVMQNPRHLVRRRGQEARLRCSPMKGHSHVYWYRQLPEEGLKFMVYLQKENIIDESGMPKERFSAEFPKEGPSILRIQQVVRGDSAAYFCASSSSGTSGRVNFGPGTRLTVT.